These 18 T cell receptor beta chains came from one sample sequenced in a study of early T cells in non-severe SARS-CoV-2 infection. One entry per CDR3 protein results from TCRdb running MiXCR on the 5' RACE reads. The table includes over 95,000 distinct CDR3 sequences, roughly 15% detected once. Sequencing input: whole blood. These receptors came from an adult who was a healthcare worker with PCR-confirmed SARS-CoV-2 infection or an uninfected control (not recorded which).

This clonotype was recorded a few times. The chain recombines TRBV12-3 or TRBV12-4 with TRBJ2-7, with 11 bases that match TRBD2. The V gene end was trimmed by 5 bases and the J gene end by 7 bases; junction bases not matched to a gene: 25. The length of the CDR3 is 20 residues. This CDR3 is CASSMTPLPASGRLSWEQYF. The DNA of the CDR3 is TGTGCCAGCAGTATGACCCCTCTCCCGGCTAGCGGGAGGTTAAGTTGGGAGCAGTACTTC.

The chain uses TRBV28 and TRBJ1-5, with a tentative D call TRBD1 (6 bases). The V and J ends lost 6 bases and 0 bases respectively, with 12 bases between them. The CDR3 extends over 15 amino acids. CDR1 and CDR2 (germline): MDHEN, SYDVKM. The CDR3 loop is CASRARGNSNQPQHF. The DNA for the CDR3 is TGTGCCAGCAGAGCCAGGGGCAATAGCAATCAGCCCCAGCATTTT.

This clonotype was recorded a few times. The chain is built from TRBV30 and TRBJ2-3; D is uncertain. The CDR3 has 9 residues. The germline CDR1 and CDR2 sequences are GTSNPN and SVGIG (reference sequence). V shed 4 bases and J shed 4 bases, with 0 bases lying between them. CDR3 region: CAWTDTQYF. CDR3 in DNA: TGTGCCTGGACAGATACGCAGTATTTT. The complete variable domain, with remaining parts taken from reference TRBV30 and TRBJ2-3, reads SQTIHQWPATLVQPVGSPLSLECTVEGTSNPNLYWYRQAAGRGLQLLFYSVGIGQISSEVPQNLSASRPQDRQFILSSKKLLLSDSGFYLCAWTDTQYFGPGTRLTVL.

V gene TRBV3-1 combines with J gene TRBJ2-3, with 11 bases that match TRBD1. Germline lookup yields CDR1 LGHDT and CDR2 YNNKEL (reference sequence). V was pared by 4 bases and J by 5 bases, with 11 bases of the junction left unmatched. This CDR3 spans 17 amino acids. The CDR3 DNA follows: TGTGCCAGCAGCCCCCTATCCCCGGGACAGGGGGGAGATACGCAGTATTTT. As protein: CASSPLSPGQGGDTQYF.

The chain links TRBV23-1 to TRBJ2-3, with 9 bases matching TRBD2. TRBV23-1 is classed as an ORF, of uncertain function. This CDR3 comprises 19 residues. J gave up 5 bases and V 8 bases, and 23 bases lay outside the gene matches. As DNA, the CDR3 is TGCGCCAGCCTCCCCTGGATGGGTCCGCGGGAGGGCCTCGGAGATACGCAGTATTTT. Translation: CASLPWMGPREGLGDTQYF.

The CDR3 bases are TGTGCCAGCAGAAAGGCAGGAGTCTCCTACGAGCAGTACTTC. Translated, it gives CASRKAGVSYEQYF. The rearrangement links TRBV28 to TRBJ2-7; D gene unclear. The CDR3 spans 14 residues. V was shortened by 6 bases and J by 0 bases, with 12 bases between the two germline ends. Germline V CDR1 and CDR2: MDHEN, SYDVKM.

The J gene is TRBJ2-7, the V gene TRBV28; 11 nucleotides match TRBD2. Looked up from germline, CDR1 is MDHEN and CDR2 is SYDVKM. CDR3 size: 17 residues. J was trimmed by 4 bases and V by 5 bases; bases with no gene match: 13. CDR3 sequence (DNA): TGTGCCAGCAGTCTACCAGGCGGGACTAGCGGACAATACGAGCAGTACTTC. Its protein is CASSLPGGTSGQYEQYF.

J is TRBJ2-1 and V is TRBV11-2, with D uncertain. Germline V CDR1 and CDR2: SGHAT, FQNNGV. Between the trimmed V and J ends, which lost 5 bases and 8 bases, there was a span of 10 bases. This CDR3 is built from 12 residues. The CDR3 DNA follows: TGTGCCAGCAGCATAGGACGGGATGAGCAGTTCTTC. Amino acid sequence: CASSIGRDEQFF.

Only a few counts were recorded for this clonotype. The chain has TRBV20-1 and TRBJ2-7, with 8 positions matching TRBD1. Germline V lookup: CDR1 DFQATT, CDR2 SNEGSKA (reference sequence). Trimming removed 5 bases from V and 7 bases from J; junction bases left unmatched: 13. The CDR3 contains 14 residues. CDR3 nucleotides: TGCAGTGCTTTCCCGGGACAGGACTCGGGGGAGCAGTACTTC. This sequence encodes CSAFPGQDSGEQYF.

The chain joins TRBV10-2 to TRBJ1-1; D may be TRBD1 (6 bases). V gave up 5 bases and J gave up 3 bases, with 19 bases separating them. The CDR3 runs to 16 residues. CDR1 is WSHSY, CDR2 SAAADI, per germline. The CDR3 protein is CASSYRFRGTDTEAFF. The CDR3 DNA reads as TGCGCCAGCAGTTACCGTTTTAGGGGGACGGACACTGAAGCTTTCTTT.

This clonotype occurred a few times. This chain links TRBV29-1 with TRBJ1-2; D gene unclear. The V gene's germline CDR1 is SQVTM and CDR2 ANQGSEA. The CDR3 is made up of 14 amino acids. Trimming pared 1 base from V and 4 bases from J, leaving 13 bases between. DNA for the CDR3: TGCAGCGTTGAAGTTTCTCAGGAGCCCTATGGCTACACCTTC. This translates into CSVEVSQEPYGYTF.

This clonotype has only a few counts. The chain uses TRBV7-9 and TRBJ2-7, with a tentative D call TRBD2 (6 bases). Germline CDR1 is SEHNR and CDR2 is FQNEAQ (reference sequence). This CDR3 has 11 residues. Trimming took 2 bases from V and 9 from J, leaving 8 bases between them. CDR3 nucleotides: TGTGCCAGCAGCTTATGGGACTTGCAGTACTTC. This encodes CASSLWDLQYF. Using reference TRBV7-9 and TRBJ2-7 for the parts outside the CDR3, the full variable domain is DTGVSQNPRHKITKRGQNVTFRCDPISEHNRLYWYRQTLGQGPEFLTYFQNEAQLEKSRLLSDRFSAERPKGSFSTLEIQRTEQGDSAMYLCASSLWDLQYFGPGTRLTVT.

This clonotype came up many times. The chain has TRBV12-3 or TRBV12-4 and TRBJ2-7; possible D gene TRBD1, 5 bases. The CDR3 is made up of 15 amino acids. The germline V and J ends were trimmed by 4 bases and 4 bases, with 17 bases remaining between them. Written as DNA, the CDR3 is TGTGCCAGCAGTTACGACAGTCCCCATATATACGAGCAGTACTTC. Amino acids: CASSYDSPHIYEQYF.

The table lists this clonotype with a few counts. The chain joins TRBV10-3 to TRBJ1-1; D ambiguous. V dropped 8 bases and J dropped 3 bases, with 16 bases sitting between them. Germline values: CDR1 ENHRY, CDR2 SYGVKD. This CDR3 has 14 amino acids. In DNA form, the CDR3 reads TGTGCCATCGTACCTCGCGAGGAGTACACTGAAGCTTTCTTT. Translated, it gives CAIVPREEYTEAFF.

In its sample, this clonotype was seen a few times. The chain combines TRBV29-1 with TRBJ1-1, with D unresolved. Germline lookup yields CDR1 SQVTM and CDR2 ANQGSEA. The CDR3 has 11 residues. V was pared by 3 bases and J by 7 bases, with 9 bases between. In nucleotides, the CDR3 is TGCAGCGTTGATCGCGCGGATGAAGCTTTCTTT. Protein sequence: CSVDRADEAFF. The variable domain in full, with the rest retrieved from reference TRBV29-1 and TRBJ1-1, is SAVISQKPSRDICQRGTSLTIQCQVDSQVTMMFWYRQQPGQSLTLIATANQGSEATYESGFVIDKFPISRPNLTFSTLTVSNMSPEDSSIYLCSVDRADEAFFGQGTRLTVV.

There are many counts of this clonotype. The chain is built from TRBV29-1 and TRBJ2-2; D is perhaps TRBD1 or TRBD2 (5 bases each). Germline CDR1 is SQVTM and CDR2 is ANQGSEA. V was trimmed by 4 bases and J by 3 bases, leaving 12 bases between them. The CDR3 contains 14 residues. Written as DNA, the CDR3 is TGCAGCGTTGGTGGGGGTTTGGACACCGGGGAGCTGTTTTTT. Residues: CSVGGGLDTGELFF.

The rearrangement links TRBV10-3 to TRBJ2-6, with D tentatively TRBD2 (5 bases). V shed 3 bases and J shed 0 bases, with 15 bases lying between them. This CDR3 has 18 residues. CDR1 is ENHRY and CDR2 is SYGVKD in the germline V gene. The CDR3, as DNA: TGTGCCATCAGTGATACACCAGCGGCTTACTCTGGGGCCAACGTCCTGACTTTC. Amino acids: CAISDTPAAYSGANVLTF.

The chain is built from TRBV7-2 and TRBJ2-2; tentatively, D is TRBD2 (5 bases). The CDR3 loop spans 15 amino acids. V lost 4 bases, J lost 5 bases, and 14 bases lay in between. Per the germline V gene, CDR1 is SGHTA and CDR2 is FQGNSA. CDR3 in amino acids: CASSYPTRGTGELFF. CDR3 coding DNA: TGTGCCAGCAGCTACCCTACTCGAGGGACCGGGGAGCTGTTTTTT.